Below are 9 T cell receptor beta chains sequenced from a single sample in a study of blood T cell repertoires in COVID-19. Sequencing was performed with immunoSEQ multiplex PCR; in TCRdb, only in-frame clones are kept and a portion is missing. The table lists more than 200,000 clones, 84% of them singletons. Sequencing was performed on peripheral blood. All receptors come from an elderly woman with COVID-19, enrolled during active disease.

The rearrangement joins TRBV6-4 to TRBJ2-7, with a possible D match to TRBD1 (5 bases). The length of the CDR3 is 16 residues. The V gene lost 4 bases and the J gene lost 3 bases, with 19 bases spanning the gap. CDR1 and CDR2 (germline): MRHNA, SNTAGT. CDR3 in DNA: TGTGCCAGCAGTGGCTGTATGTCCAGGGTAAGCTACGAGCAGTACTTC. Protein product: CASSGCMSRVSYEQYF.

The CDR3 sequence is CASSPDRWEAFF. The CDR3 DNA reads as TGTGCCAGCAGCCCAGACAGGTGGGAAGCTTTCTTT. The chain is built from TRBV3-1 (or the pseudogene TRBV3-2) and TRBJ1-1, with D perhaps matching TRBD1 (6 bases). The CDR3 loop spans 12 amino acids. Germline CDR1 is LGHDT and CDR2 is YNNKEL (reference sequence). Trimming pared 4 bases from V and 8 bases from J, leaving 11 bases between.

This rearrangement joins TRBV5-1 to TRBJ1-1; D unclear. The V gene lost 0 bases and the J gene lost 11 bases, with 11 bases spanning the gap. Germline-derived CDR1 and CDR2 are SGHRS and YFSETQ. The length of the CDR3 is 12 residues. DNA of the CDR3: TGCGCCAGCAGCTTGGGAGAGGGCTCGGCTTTCTTT. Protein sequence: CASSLGEGSAFF.

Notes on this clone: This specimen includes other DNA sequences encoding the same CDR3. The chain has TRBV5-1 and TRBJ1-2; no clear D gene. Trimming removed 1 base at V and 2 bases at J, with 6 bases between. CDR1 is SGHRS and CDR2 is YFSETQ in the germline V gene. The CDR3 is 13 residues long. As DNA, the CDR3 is TGCGCCAGCAGCTTGACAGCCAACTATGGCTACACCTTC. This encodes CASSLTANYGYTF.

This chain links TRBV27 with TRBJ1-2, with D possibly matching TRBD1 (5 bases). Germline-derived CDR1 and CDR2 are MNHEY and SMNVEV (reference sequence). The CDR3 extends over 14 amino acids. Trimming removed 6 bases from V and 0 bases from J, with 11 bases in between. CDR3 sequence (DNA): TGTGCCAGCAGCCCGACAGTATCTAACTATGGCTACACCTTC. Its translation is CASSPTVSNYGYTF.

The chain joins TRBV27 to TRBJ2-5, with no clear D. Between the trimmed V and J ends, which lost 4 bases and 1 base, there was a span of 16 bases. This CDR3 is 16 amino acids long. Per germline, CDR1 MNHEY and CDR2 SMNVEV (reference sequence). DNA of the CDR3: TGTGCCAGCAGTTCAACCTCCCTGCCGGGCCAAGAGACCCAGTACTTC. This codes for CASSSTSLPGQETQYF.

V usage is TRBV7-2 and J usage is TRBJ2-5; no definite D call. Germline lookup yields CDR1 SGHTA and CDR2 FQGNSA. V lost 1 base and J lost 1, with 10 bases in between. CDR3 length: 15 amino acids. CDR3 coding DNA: TGTGCCAGCAGCTTAGACCCCACTCGCCAAGAGACCCAGTACTTC. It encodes CASSLDPTRQETQYF.

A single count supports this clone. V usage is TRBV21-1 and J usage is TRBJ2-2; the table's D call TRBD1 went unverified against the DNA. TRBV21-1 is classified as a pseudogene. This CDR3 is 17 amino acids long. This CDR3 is CASTPGQGEPDTGELFF. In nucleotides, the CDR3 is TGTGCCAGCACCCCGGGACAGGGGGAACCCGACACCGGGGAGCTGTTTTTT.

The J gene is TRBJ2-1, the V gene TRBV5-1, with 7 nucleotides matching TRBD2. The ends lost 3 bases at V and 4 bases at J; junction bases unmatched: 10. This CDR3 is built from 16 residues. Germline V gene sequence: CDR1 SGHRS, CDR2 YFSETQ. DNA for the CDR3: TGCGCCAGCAGCTCACTAGCGCCTATAGGGTACAATGAGCAGTTCTTC. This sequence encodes CASSSLAPIGYNEQFF.